This T cell receptor beta chain is from a study of T-cell memory formation after mild COVID-19. At the level of the study: For the most part, TCR clusters were specific to one donor.

Trimming cost V 1 base and J 9 bases, with 16 bases left between them. This CDR3 has 15 amino acids. Study outcomes and limitations: The appearance of some responding clones in pre-infection memory suggested that cross-reactive memory joined.

TCRdb recomputed calls from the 5' RACE reads with MiXCR, one row per CDR3 protein. Counted here are roughly 300,000 distinct CDR3 sequences, 15% to 20% occurring once; the ten biggest clones make up roughly 25%. This clonotype is a singleton in its sample. The antigen is not known. This TCR derives from a man younger than 35 who had mild COVID-19 (a few samples of this study predate the infection). Cell type and time point are not known. The specimen was PBMCs or a T cell subset sorted from them (not recorded which). The chain employs TRBV12-3 or TRBV12-4 and TRBJ2-1; D call uncertain. The CDR3 nucleotides are TGTGCCAGCAGTTTAGGTATAACTCCGATTAGTGAGCAGTTCTTC. Protein: CASSLGITPISEQFF.